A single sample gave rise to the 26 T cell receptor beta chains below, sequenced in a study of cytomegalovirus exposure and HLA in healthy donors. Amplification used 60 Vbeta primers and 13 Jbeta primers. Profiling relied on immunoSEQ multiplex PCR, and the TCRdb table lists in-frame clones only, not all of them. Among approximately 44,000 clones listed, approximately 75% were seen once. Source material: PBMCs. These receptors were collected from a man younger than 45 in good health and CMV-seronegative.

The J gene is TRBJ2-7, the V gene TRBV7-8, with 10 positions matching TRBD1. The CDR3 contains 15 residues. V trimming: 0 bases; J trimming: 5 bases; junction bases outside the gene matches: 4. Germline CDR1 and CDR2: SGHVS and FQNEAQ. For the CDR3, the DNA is TGTGCCAGCAGCTTAGCCGGGACAGGGGTGAACGAGCAGTACTTC. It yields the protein CASSLAGTGVNEQYF.

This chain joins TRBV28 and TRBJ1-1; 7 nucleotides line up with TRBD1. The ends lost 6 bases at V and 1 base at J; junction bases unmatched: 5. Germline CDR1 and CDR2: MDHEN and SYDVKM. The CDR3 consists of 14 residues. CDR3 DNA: TGTGCCAGCAGGCCGGGACAGCAGAACACTGAAGCTTTCTTT. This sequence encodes CASRPGQQNTEAFF.

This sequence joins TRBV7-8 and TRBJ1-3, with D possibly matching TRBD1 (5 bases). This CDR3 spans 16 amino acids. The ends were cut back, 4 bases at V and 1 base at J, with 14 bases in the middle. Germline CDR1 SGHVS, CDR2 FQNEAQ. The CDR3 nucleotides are TGTGCCAGCAGCTCATCCAGGGCCTCGTCTGGAAACACCATATATTTT. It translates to CASSSSRASSGNTIYF.

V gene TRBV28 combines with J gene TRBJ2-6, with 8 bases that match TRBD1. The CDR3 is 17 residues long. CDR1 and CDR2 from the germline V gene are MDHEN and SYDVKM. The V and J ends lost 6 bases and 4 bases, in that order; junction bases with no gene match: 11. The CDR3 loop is CASSPVGRGLGANVLTF. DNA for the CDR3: TGTGCCAGCAGCCCCGTTGGCAGGGGGCTCGGGGCCAACGTCCTGACTTTC.

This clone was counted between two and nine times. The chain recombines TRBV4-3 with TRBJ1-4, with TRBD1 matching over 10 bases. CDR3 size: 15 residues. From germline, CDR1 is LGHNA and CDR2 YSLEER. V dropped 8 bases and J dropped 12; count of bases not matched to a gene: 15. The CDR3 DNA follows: TGCGCCAGCGCGACCTACGGGACAGGGGAGCAGGAACTGTTTTTT. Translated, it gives CASATYGTGEQELFF.

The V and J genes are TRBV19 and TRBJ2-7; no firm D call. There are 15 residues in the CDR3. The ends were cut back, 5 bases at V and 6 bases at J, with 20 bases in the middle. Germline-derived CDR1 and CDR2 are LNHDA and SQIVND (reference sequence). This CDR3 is CASSPTGSPPVEQYF. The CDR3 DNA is TGTGCCAGTAGTCCCACCGGGTCGCCACCCGTCGAGCAGTACTTC.

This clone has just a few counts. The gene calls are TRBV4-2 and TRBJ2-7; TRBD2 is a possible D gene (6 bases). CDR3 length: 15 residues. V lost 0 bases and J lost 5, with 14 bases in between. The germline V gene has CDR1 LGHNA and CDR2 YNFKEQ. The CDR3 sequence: CASSQEQAGTDEQYF. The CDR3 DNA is TGTGCCAGCAGCCAAGAGCAGGCGGGAACGGACGAGCAGTACTTC.

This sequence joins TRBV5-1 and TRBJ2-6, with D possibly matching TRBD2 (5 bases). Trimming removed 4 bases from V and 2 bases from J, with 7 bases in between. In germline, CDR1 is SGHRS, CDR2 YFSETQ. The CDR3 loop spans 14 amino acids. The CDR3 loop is CASSEGPGANVLTF. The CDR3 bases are TGCGCCAGCAGCGAGGGTCCTGGGGCCAACGTCCTGACTTTC.

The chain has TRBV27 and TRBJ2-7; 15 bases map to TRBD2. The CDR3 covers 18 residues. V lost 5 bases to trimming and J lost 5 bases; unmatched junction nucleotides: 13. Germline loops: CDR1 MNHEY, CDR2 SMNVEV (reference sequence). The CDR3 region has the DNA TGTGCCAGCAGTCGACCGCCGACCGGGACTAGCGGGAGGAACGAGCAGTACTTC. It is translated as CASSRPPTGTSGRNEQYF.

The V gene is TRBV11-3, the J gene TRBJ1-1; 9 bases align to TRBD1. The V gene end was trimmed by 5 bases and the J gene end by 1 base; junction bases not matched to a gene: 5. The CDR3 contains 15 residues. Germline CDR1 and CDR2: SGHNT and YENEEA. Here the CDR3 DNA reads TGTGCCAGCAGCGCAGGGACAGGGAGGAACACTGAAGCTTTCTTT. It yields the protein CASSAGTGRNTEAFF.

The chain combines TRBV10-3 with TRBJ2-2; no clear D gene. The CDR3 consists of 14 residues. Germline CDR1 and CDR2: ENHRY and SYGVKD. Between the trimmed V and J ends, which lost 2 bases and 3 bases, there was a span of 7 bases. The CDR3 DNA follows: TGTGCCATCAGTGAGGGGCCTTACACCGGGGAGCTGTTTTTT. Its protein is CAISEGPYTGELFF.

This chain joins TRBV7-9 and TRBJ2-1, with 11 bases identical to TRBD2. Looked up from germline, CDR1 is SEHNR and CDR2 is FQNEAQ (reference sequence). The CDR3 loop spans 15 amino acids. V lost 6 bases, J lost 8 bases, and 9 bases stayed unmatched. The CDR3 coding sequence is TGTGCCAGCAGACAAACTGGGACTAGCGGAGATGAGCAGTTCTTC. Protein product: CASRQTGTSGDEQFF.

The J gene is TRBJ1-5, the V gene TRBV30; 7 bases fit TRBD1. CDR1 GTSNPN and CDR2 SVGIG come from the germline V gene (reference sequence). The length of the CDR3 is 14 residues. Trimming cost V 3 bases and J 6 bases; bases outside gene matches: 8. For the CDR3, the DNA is TGTGCCTGGAGCGAGACAGGGTTGGTTCAGCCCCAGCATTTT. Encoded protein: CAWSETGLVQPQHF.

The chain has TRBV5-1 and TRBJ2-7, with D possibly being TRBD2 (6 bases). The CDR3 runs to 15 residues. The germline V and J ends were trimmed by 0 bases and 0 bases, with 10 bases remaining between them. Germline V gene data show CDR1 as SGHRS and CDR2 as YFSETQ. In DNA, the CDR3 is TGCGCCAGCAGCTTGGCGGGAGTCAACTCCTACGAGCAGTACTTC. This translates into CASSLAGVNSYEQYF.

The CDR3 coding sequence is TGTGCCAGCAGCCAAACCCGGTTCGGCGGAGGTCGGAAGGAGACCCAGTACTTC. Translation gives CASSQTRFGGGRKETQYF. The V gene is TRBV7-2, the J gene TRBJ2-5; D is possibly TRBD2 (5 bases). The CDR3 totals 18 residues. V was pared by 5 bases and J by 5 bases, with 27 bases between. CDR1 is SGHTA, CDR2 FQGNSA, per germline.

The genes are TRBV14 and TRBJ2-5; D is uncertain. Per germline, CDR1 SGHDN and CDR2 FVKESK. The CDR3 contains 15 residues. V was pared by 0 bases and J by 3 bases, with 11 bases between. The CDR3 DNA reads TGTGCCAGCAGCCAAGACTTTTTCCGGGAAGAGACCCAGTACTTC. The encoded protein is CASSQDFFREETQYF.

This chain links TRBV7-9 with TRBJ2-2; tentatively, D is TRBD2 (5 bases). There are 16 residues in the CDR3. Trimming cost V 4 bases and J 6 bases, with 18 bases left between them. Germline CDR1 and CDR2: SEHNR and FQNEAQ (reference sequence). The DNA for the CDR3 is TGTGCCAGCAGCTCACGGGAAAGGGAGAGTCCCGGGGAGCTGTTTTTT. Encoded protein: CASSSRERESPGELFF.

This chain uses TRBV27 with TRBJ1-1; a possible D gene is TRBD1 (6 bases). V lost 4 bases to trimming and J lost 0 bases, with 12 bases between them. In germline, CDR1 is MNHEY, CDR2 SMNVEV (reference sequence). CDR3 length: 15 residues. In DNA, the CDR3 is TGTGCCAGCAGTTCGGACAGTGTAATGAACACTGAAGCTTTCTTT. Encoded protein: CASSSDSVMNTEAFF.

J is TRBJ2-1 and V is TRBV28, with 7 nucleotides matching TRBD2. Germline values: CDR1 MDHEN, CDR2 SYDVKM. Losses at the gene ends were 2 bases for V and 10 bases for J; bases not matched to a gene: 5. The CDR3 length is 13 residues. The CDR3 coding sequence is TGTGCCAGCAGTTTAGCGGGGGTAGAAGAGCAGTTCTTC. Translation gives CASSLAGVEEQFF.

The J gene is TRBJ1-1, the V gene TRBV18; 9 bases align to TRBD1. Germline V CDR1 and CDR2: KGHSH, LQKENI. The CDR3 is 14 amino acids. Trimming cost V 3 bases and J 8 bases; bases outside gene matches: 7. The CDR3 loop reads CASSPYRDRVEAFF. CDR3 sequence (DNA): TGTGCCAGCTCACCTTACCGGGACAGGGTGGAAGCTTTCTTT.

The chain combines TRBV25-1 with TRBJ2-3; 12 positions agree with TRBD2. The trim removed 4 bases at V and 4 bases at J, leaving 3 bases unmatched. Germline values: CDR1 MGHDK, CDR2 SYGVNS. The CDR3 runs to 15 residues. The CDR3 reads CASSGTSGGPDTQYF. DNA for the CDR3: TGTGCCAGCAGTGGCACTAGCGGGGGGCCAGATACGCAGTATTTT.

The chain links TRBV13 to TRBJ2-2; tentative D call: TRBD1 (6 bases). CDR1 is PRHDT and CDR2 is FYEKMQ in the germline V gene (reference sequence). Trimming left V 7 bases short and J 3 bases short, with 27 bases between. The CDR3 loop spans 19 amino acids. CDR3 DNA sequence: TGTGCCAGCACCAGAGACGTAGGGGGTGGTTCCCTGGACACCGGGGAGCTGTTTTTT. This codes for CASTRDVGGGSLDTGELFF.

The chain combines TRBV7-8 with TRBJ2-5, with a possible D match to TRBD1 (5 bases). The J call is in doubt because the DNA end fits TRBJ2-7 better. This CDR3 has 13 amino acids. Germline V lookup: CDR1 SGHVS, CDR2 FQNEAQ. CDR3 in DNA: TGTGCCAGCAGCCCAAGGACAAAGGGCGAGCAGTACTTC. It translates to CASSPRTKGEQYF.

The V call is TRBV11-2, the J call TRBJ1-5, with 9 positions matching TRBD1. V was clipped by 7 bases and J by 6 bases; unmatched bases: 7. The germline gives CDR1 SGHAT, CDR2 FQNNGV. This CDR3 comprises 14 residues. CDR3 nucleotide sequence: TGTGCCAGCACTTTGGGGACAGGGAGTCAGCCCCAGCATTTT. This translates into CASTLGTGSQPQHF.

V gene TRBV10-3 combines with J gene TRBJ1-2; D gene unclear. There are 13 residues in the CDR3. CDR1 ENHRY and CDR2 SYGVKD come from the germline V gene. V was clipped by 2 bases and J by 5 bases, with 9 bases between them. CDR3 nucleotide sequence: TGTGCCATCAGTGAGGGACTGAATTATGGCTACACCTTC. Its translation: CAISEGLNYGYTF.

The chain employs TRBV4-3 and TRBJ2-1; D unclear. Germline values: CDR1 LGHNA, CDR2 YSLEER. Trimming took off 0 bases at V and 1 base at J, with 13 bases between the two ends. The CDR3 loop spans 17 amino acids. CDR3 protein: CASSQDLTRRSYNEQFF. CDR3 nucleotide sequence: TGCGCCAGCAGCCAAGACCTAACTCGTCGGTCCTACAATGAGCAGTTCTTC.